These T cell receptor beta chains were read from a single sample in a study of shared clonotypes between healthy human individuals. Using immunoSEQ multiplex PCR, the repertoire was profiled, and TCRdb retains in-frame clones only, with some absent. Among about 1.5 million clones listed, roughly 97% were seen once. Sequencing input: naive CD4+ T cells sorted from blood. The receptors were gathered from a man younger than 45 in good health. CDR3s include the opening cysteine and the closing phenylalanine or tryptophan. D genes are given only for firm matches. Expanded clones are given a class, and other clones once, few, many or no size at all.

size | D | J | V | CDR3 | DNA
NA | NA | TRBJ1-1 | TRBV18 | CASSPPGHVTEAFF | TGTGCCAGCTCACCACCTGGACACGTCACTGAAGCTTTCTTT
NA | NA | TRBJ1-1 | TRBV28 | CASSLGGGEAFF | TGTGCCAGCAGTCTCGGGGGCGGAGAAGCTTTCTTT
NA | NA | TRBJ1-1 | TRBV19 | CASRRKETGYPEAFF | TGTGCCAGTAGGCGTAAAGAAACAGGGTATCCTGAAGCTTTCTTT
NA | NA | TRBJ1-2 | TRBV2 | CASSEAQVLSYGYTF | TGTGCCAGCAGTGAAGCGCAAGTCCTAAGCTATGGCTACACCTTC
few | NA | TRBJ2-2 | TRBV19 | CASSMGRRQAGELFF | TGTGCCAGTAGTATGGGACGGAGACAGGCCGGGGAGCTGTTTTTT
NA | TRBD1 | TRBJ1-2 | TRBV28 | CASSLIGQGLGYTF | TGTGCCAGCAGTTTAATTGGACAGGGCTTAGGCTACACCTTC
NA | TRBD1 | TRBJ2-2 | TRBV6-6 | CASHTGQGARGELFF | TGTGCCAGCCACACGGGACAGGGGGCGCGGGGGGAGCTGTTTTTT
NA | TRBD2 | TRBJ2-3 | TRBV19 | CASSPRGLAGGTDTQYF | TGTGCCAGTAGCCCCAGGGGGCTAGCGGGAGGCACAGATACGCAGTATTTT
NA | TRBD1 | TRBJ2-1 | TRBV11-2 | CASSSEKDRVYNEQFF | TGTGCCAGCAGCTCCGAAAAGGACAGGGTCTACAATGAGCAGTTCTTC
NA | TRBD1 | TRBJ2-7 | TRBV10-3 | CAISEVPPDRGIHEQYF | TGTGCCATCAGTGAGGTCCCGCCGGACAGGGGTATACACGAGCAGTACTTC
once | TRBD2 | TRBJ2-3 | TRBV11-2 | CASTRTAGGPWDTQYF | TGTGCCAGCACAAGGACGGCGGGAGGGCCGTGGGATACGCAGTATTTT
NA | NA | TRBJ2-2 | TRBV27 | CASREPNTGELFF | TGTGCCAGCCGGGAGCCGAACACCGGGGAGCTGTTTTTT
NA | NA | TRBJ1-1 | TRBV5-1 | CASSFSGSVTTEAFF | TGCGCCAGCAGCTTCTCGGGATCAGTTACAACTGAAGCTTTCTTT
NA | TRBD2 | TRBJ2-2 | TRBV5-3 | CARSLGGRARELFF | TGTGCCAGAAGCTTAGGAGGGAGGGCCAGGGAGCTGTTTTTT
NA | NA | TRBJ2-6 | TRBV15 | CATSPAGGLGSGANVLTF | TGTGCCACCAGTCCGGCCGGGGGATTGGGCTCTGGGGCCAACGTCCTGACTTTC
NA | NA | TRBJ2-1 | TRBV5-1 | CASSPRAVAAPGQNEQFF | TGCGCCAGCAGCCCGCGGGCGGTAGCGGCCCCCGGTCAGAATGAGCAGTTCTTC
once | TRBD2 | TRBJ2-7 | TRBV18 | CASSPAGTSGSYEQYF | TGTGCCAGCTCACCTGCCGGGACTAGCGGCTCCTACGAGCAGTACTTC
NA | NA | TRBJ1-5 | TRBV28 | CASMEGVRNQPQHF | TGTGCCAGCATGGAGGGGGTACGCAATCAGCCCCAGCATTTT
once | NA | TRBJ2-2 | TRBV5-5 | CASSLISLDRELFF | TGTGCCAGCAGCTTAATCAGTCTCGACCGGGAGCTGTTTTTT
NA | TRBD2 | TRBJ2-2 | TRBV9 | CASSFRSASGGPGGRTGELFF | TGTGCCAGCAGCTTTCGTTCGGCTAGCGGGGGACCCGGTGGGAGGACCGGGGAGCTGTTTTTT
NA | NA | TRBJ2-7 | TRBV2 | CASTPAGESDEQYF | TGTGCCAGCACCCCGGCAGGGGAGTCGGACGAGCAGTACTTC
NA | NA | TRBJ2-5 | TRBV9 | CASSEWAGSGETQYF | TGTGCCAGCAGCGAGTGGGCCGGGAGTGGGGAGACCCAGTACTTC
NA | NA | TRBJ2-5 | TRBV5-1 | CASSQPVGVQETQYF | TGCGCCAGCAGCCAACCCGTAGGGGTACAAGAGACCCAGTACTTC
NA | TRBD1 | TRBJ1-3 | TRBV5-1 | CASSLEQGAQAGNTIYF | TGCGCCAGCAGCTTGGAGCAGGGGGCACAGGCTGGAAACACCATATATTTT
NA | NA | TRBJ1-1 | TRBV15 | CATSMRTEAFF | TGTGCCACCAGCATGCGGACTGAAGCTTTCTTT
NA | NA | TRBJ1-1 | TRBV2 | CASSEDRNTEAFF | TGTGCCAGCAGTGAGGACAGAAACACTGAAGCTTTCTTT
NA | NA | TRBJ2-5 | TRBV5-1 | CASTEGRQETQYF | TGCGCCAGCACGGAAGGGCGCCAAGAGACCCAGTACTTC
NA | NA | TRBJ1-5 | TRBV5-1 | CASSLGGTSNQPQHF | TGCGCCAGCAGCTTGGGGGGAACCAGCAATCAGCCCCAGCATTTT
once | NA | TRBJ1-1 | TRBV28 | CASSSLTGSPNTEAFF | TGTGCCAGCAGTTCACTTACAGGGAGCCCAAACACTGAAGCTTTCTTT
NA | TRBD1 | TRBJ1-2 | TRBV28 | CASSLRTGFGYGYTF | TGTGCCAGCAGTTTACGGACAGGGTTTGGCTATGGCTACACCTTC
NA | TRBD1 | TRBJ2-7 | TRBV18 | CASSPTGTVYYEQYF | TGTGCCAGCTCACCCACCGGGACAGTGTACTACGAGCAGTACTTC
once | NA | TRBJ2-5 | TRBV7-9 | CASSFVRDAQETQYF | TGTGCCAGCAGCTTTGTACGGGACGCACAAGAGACCCAGTACTTC
NA | TRBD2 | TRBJ2-7 | TRBV7-9 | CASSQLAEDLYEQYF | TGTGCCAGCAGCCAACTAGCGGAAGACCTCTACGAGCAGTACTTC
NA | NA | TRBJ2-7 | TRBV14 | CASRVGTEQYF | TGTGCCAGCAGGGTCGGGACAGAGCAGTACTTC
NA | TRBD2 | TRBJ2-5 | TRBV9 | CASSGTSGSVQETQYF | TGTGCCAGCAGCGGGACTAGCGGGAGCGTCCAAGAGACCCAGTACTTC
NA | TRBD2 | TRBJ2-4 | TRBV5-4 | CASSLLAGDKNIQYF | TGTGCCAGCAGCTTGCTCGCGGGAGACAAAAACATTCAGTACTTC
NA | NA | TRBJ2-5 | TRBV15 | CATSREVPGRANLETQYF | TGTGCCACCAGCAGAGAGGTCCCCGGGCGGGCCAACTTAGAGACCCAGTACTTC
NA | TRBD1 | TRBJ1-4 | TRBV7-2 | CASSFDRGREKLFF | TGTGCCAGCAGCTTTGACAGGGGGAGGGAAAAACTGTTTTTT
once | NA | TRBJ2-3 | TRBV2 | CASSVGMTSTDTQYF | TGTGCCAGCAGTGTCGGGATGACTAGCACAGATACGCAGTATTTT
NA | NA | TRBJ2-7 | TRBV5-1 | CASSPPGDEQYF | TGCGCCAGCAGCCCCCCTGGCGACGAGCAGTACTTC
NA | TRBD1 | TRBJ2-2 | TRBV29-1 | CSALGQGPGELFF | TGCAGCGCCCTAGGACAGGGTCCCGGGGAGCTGTTTTTT
NA | NA | TRBJ2-2 | TRBV7-7 | CASSVDSSTGELFF | TGTGCCAGCAGCGTAGACAGTTCGACCGGGGAGCTGTTTTTT
NA | NA | TRBJ1-1 | TRBV5-1 | CASSLDPQGLGTEAFF | TGCGCCAGCAGCTTGGACCCCCAGGGACTGGGCACTGAAGCTTTCTTT
NA | NA | TRBJ2-1 | TRBV27 | CASSSRAPGIHEQFF | TGTGCCAGTTCCTCACGGGCTCCCGGTATCCATGAGCAGTTCTTC
NA | NA | TRBJ2-7 | TRBV7-9 | CASSNTPTGTVNSYEQYF | TGTGCCAGCAGCAACACCCCAACCGGGACGGTGAACTCCTACGAGCAGTACTTC
NA | TRBD1 | TRBJ2-5 | TRBV25-1 | CASSVQGAGETQYF | TGTGCCAGCAGTGTTCAGGGGGCAGGGGAGACCCAGTACTTC
NA | TRBD1 | TRBJ2-1 | TRBV4-3 | CASSPGQGSNEQFF | TGCGCCAGCAGTCCGGGACAGGGTAGTAATGAGCAGTTCTTC
NA | TRBD2 | TRBJ2-2 | TRBV19 | CASSMGLAGTGELFF | TGTGCCAGTAGTATGGGACTAGCCGGCACCGGGGAGCTGTTTTTT